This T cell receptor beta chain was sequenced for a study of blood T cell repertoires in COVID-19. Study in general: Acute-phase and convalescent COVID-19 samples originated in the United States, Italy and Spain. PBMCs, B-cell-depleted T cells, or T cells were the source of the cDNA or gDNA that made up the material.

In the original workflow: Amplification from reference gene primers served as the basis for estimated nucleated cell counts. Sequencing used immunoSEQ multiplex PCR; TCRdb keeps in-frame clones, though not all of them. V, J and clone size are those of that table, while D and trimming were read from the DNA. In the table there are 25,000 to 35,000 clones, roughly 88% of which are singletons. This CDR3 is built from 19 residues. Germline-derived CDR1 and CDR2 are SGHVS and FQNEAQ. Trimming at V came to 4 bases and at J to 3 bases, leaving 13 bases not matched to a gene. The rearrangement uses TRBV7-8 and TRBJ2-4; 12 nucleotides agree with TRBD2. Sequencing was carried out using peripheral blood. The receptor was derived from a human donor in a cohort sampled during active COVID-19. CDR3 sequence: CASSSYLAGGLGVKNIQYF. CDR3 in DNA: TGTGCCAGCAGCTCCTACCTAGCGGGGGGGTTAGGCGTCAAAAACATTCAGTACTTC.